Each of the 3 T cell receptor beta chains below was sequenced from the same sample in a study of blood T cell repertoires in COVID-19. Assay: immunoSEQ multiplex PCR; the TCRdb copy retains only in-frame clones and omits some. The table lists about 71,000 clones, roughly 89% of them singletons, with more than 8% in the top ten. Sequences were obtained from peripheral blood. All receptors derive from a man aged 50 to 59 with active COVID-19.

The V gene is TRBV5-8, the J gene TRBJ1-1; tentative D call: TRBD1 (5 bases). The CDR3 runs to 15 residues. Germline V gene sequence: CDR1 SGHTS, CDR2 YDEGEE. With 0 bases removed from V and 1 base from J, the gap between germline ends came to 10 bases. CDR3 nucleotide sequence: TGTGCCAGCAGCTTGGCCGCGGGGGGGAACACTGAAGCTTTCTTT. It codes for CASSLAAGGNTEAFF.

This sequence joins TRBV4-3 and TRBJ1-2, with 7 bases identical to TRBD1. V dropped 3 bases and J dropped 4; count of bases not matched to a gene: 8. The germline CDR1 and CDR2 sequences are LGHNA and YSLEER. CDR3 length: 15 residues. The CDR3 nucleotides read TGCGCCAGCAGCCATGTACACAGGGGTGGCTATGGCTACACCTTC. Amino acids: CASSHVHRGGYGYTF.

The V gene is TRBV4-1, the J gene TRBJ2-7; D gene ambiguous. From germline, CDR1 is MGHRA and CDR2 YSYEKL. The CDR3 is 15 residues long. The V and J ends lost 4 bases and 5 bases respectively, with 18 bases between them. CDR3 in amino acids: CASSLISNMNHEQYF. In nucleotides, the CDR3 is TGCGCCAGCAGCCTAATTTCAAACATGAATCACGAGCAGTACTTC.